The clone carrying this T cell receptor beta chain was picked up many times. Its target is not known. The V gene's germline CDR1 is SGHTA and CDR2 FQGNSA. J was trimmed by 0 bases and V by 2 bases; bases with no gene match: 0. The CDR3 is 16 amino acids. The entry originates in a study of identical twins. Study-wide points: Whereas memory repertoires showed no such difference, abundant cord blood beta clonotypes carried fewer insertions.

A universal primer site came from template switching; cDNA carried unique molecular identifiers. TCRdb re-called the 5' RACE reads with MiXCR, one entry per CDR3 protein. The table includes roughly 1,500,000 distinct CDR3 sequences, about 32% detected once. The sequenced sample was cord blood. This clonotype was obtained from a newborn girl in good health. This rearrangement joins TRBV7-2 to TRBJ2-3, with 12 bases lining up with TRBD2. CDR3 DNA: TGTGCCAGCAGCTTACTAGCGGGAGGGAGCACAGATACGCAGTATTTT. This codes for CASSLLAGGSTDTQYF.